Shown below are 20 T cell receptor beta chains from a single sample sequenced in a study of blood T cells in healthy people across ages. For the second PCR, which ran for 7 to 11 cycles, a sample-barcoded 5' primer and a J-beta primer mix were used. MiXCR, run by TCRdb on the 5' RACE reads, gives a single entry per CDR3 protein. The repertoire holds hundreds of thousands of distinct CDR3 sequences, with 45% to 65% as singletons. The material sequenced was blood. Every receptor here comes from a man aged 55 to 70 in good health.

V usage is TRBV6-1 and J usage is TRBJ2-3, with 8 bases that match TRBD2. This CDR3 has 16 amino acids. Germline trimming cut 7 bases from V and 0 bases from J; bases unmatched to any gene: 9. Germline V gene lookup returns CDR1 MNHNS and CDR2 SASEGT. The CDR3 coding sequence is TGTGCCAGCATAATCAGTAGCGGGGCGAGCACAGATACGCAGTATTTT. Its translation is CASIISSGASTDTQYF.

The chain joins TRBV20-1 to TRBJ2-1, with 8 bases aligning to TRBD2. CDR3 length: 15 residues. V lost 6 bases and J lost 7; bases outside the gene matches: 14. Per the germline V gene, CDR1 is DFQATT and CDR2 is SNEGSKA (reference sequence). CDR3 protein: CSAPWSLRGDNEQFF. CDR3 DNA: TGCAGTGCGCCTTGGAGTCTGCGGGGGGATAATGAGCAGTTCTTC.

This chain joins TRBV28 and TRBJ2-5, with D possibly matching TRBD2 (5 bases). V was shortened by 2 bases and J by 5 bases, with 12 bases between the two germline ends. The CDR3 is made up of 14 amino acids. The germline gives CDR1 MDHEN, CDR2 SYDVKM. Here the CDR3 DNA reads TGTGCCAGCAGTTTAAATGCGGGTTGGGAGACCCAGTACTTC. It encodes CASSLNAGWETQYF.

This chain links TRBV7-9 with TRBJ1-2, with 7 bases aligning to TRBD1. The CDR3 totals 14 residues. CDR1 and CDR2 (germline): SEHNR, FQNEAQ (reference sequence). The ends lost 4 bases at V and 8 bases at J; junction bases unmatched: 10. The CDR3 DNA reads TGTGCCAGCAGCTCCCTCAAGGGGGCGCAAGGCTACACCTTC. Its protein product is CASSSLKGAQGYTF.

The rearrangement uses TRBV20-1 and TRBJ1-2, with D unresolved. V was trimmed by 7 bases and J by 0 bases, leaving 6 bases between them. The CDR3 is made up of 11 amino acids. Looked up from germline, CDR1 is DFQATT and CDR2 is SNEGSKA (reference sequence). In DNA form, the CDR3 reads TGCAGTGGCGAATCTAACTATGGCTACACCTTC. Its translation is CSGESNYGYTF.

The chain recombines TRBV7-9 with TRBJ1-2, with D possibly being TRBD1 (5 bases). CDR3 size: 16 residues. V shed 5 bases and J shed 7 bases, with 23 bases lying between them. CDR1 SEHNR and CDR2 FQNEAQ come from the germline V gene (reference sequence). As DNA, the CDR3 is TGTGCCAGCAGCCCCACGGCAGGGCAGAGTTCACGTGGCTACACCTTC. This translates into CASSPTAGQSSRGYTF. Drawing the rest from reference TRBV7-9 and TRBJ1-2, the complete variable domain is DTGVSQNPRHKITKRGQNVTFRCDPISEHNRLYWYRQTLGQGPEFLTYFQNEAQLEKSRLLSDRFSAERPKGSFSTLEIQRTEQGDSAMYLCASSPTAGQSSRGYTFGSGTRLTVV.

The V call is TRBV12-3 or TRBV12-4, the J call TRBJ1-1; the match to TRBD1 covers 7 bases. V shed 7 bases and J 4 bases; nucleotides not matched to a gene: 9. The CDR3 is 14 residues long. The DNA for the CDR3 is TGTGCCAGCAACCGACAGGGTGGAGGCACTGAAGCTTTCTTT. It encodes CASNRQGGGTEAFF.

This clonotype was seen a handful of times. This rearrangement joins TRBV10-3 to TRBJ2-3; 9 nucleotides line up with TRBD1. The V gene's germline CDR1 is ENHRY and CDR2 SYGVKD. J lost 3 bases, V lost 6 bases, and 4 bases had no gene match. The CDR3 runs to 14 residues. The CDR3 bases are TGTGCCATCAGACGACAGGGGGTTACAGATACGCAGTATTTT. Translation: CAIRRQGVTDTQYF.

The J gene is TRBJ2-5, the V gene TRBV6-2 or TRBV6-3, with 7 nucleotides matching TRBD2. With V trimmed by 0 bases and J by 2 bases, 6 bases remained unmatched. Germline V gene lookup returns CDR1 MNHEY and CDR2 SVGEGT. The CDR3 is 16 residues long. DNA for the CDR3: TGTGCCAGCAGTTACTCGGGGAGGGGTCCTCAAGAGACCCAGTACTTC. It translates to CASSYSGRGPQETQYF.

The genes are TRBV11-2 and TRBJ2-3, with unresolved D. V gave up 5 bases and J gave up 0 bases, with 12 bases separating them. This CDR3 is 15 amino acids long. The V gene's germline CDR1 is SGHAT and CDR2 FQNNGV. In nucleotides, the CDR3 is TGTGCCAGCAGCCGCCCGACCCCGAGCACAGATACGCAGTATTTT. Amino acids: CASSRPTPSTDTQYF.

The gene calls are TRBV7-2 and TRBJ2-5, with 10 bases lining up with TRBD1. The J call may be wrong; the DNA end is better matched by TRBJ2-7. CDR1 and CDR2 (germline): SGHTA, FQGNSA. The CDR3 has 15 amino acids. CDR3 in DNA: TGTGCCAGCAGCTCGGGGACAGGGGTCCACTACGAGCAGTACTTC. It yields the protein CASSSGTGVHYEQYF.

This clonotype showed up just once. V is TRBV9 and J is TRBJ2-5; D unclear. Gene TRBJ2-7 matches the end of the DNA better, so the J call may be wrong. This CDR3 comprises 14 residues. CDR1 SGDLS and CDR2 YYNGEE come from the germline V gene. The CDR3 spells CASSVGWSSYEQYF. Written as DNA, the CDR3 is TGTGCCAGCAGCGTAGGATGGAGCTCCTACGAGCAGTACTTC.

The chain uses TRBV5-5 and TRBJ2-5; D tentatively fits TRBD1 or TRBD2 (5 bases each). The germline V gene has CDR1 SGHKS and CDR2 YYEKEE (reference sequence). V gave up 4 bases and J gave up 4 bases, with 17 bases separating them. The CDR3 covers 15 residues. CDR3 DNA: TGTGCCAGCAGCGTCGGGGTAGAGGGGCGAGAGACCCAGTACTTC. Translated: CASSVGVEGRETQYF.

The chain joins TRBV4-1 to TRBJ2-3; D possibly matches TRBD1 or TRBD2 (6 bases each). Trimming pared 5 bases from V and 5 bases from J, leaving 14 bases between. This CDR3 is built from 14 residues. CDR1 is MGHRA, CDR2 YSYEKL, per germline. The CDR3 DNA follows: TGCGCCAGCAGCGGGGGGCCTCCGGGAGATACGCAGTATTTT. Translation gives CASSGGPPGDTQYF.

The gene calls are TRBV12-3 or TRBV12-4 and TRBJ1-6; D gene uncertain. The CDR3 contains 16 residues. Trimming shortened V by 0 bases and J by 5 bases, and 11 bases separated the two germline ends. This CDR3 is CASSLAMEGHNSPLHF. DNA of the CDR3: TGTGCCAGCAGTTTAGCGATGGAGGGCCATAATTCACCCCTCCACTTT.

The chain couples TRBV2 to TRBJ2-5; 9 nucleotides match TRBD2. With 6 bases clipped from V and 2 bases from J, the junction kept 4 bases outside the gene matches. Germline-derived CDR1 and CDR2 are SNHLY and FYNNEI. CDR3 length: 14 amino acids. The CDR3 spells CASRAGGSQETQYF. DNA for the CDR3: TGTGCCAGCAGGGCGGGGGGGTCACAAGAGACCCAGTACTTC.

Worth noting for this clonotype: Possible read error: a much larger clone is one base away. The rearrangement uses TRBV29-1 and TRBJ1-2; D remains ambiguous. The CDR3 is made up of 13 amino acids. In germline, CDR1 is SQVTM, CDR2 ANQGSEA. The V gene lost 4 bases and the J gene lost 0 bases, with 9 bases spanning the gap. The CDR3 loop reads CSVVSGANYGYTF. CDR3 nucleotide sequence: TGCAGCGTTGTATCAGGAGCTAACTATGGCTACACCTTC.

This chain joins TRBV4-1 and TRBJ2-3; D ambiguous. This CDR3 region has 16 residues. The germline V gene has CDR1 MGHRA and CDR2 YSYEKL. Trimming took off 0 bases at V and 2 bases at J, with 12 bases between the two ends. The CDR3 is CASSQDPGRTTDTQYF. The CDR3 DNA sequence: TGCGCCAGCAGCCAAGATCCGGGCCGTACCACAGATACGCAGTATTTT.

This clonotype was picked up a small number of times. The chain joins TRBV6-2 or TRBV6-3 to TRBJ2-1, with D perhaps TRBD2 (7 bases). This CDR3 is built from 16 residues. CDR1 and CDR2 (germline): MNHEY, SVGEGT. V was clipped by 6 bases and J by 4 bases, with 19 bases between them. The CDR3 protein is CASSHEGGGPYNEQFF. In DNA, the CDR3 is TGTGCCAGCAGCCACGAGGGGGGGGGGCCTTACAATGAGCAGTTCTTC.

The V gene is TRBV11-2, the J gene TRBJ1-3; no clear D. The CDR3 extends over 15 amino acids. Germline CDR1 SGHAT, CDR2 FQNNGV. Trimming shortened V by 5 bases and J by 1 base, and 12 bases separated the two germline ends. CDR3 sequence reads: CASSPLGLSGNTIYF. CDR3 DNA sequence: TGTGCCAGCAGCCCCCTTGGGTTGTCTGGAAACACCATATATTTT.